These 28 T cell receptor beta chains were sequenced from one sample in a study of patients and donors after allogeneic stem cell transplantation. Each CDR3 protein is one row after TCRdb ran MiXCR on the RT-PCR reads. The sample records tens of thousands of distinct CDR3 sequences, 5% being singletons. The sequencing sample was made of blood, either unsorted or a sorted T cell fraction (not recorded which). These receptors came from a human donor who was either an allogeneic HSCT recipient or a stem cell or donor lymphocyte infusion donor (not recorded which). It is not recorded whose cells these are; they may come from a transplant donor.

This clonotype was seen a few times. V usage is TRBV6-5 and J usage is TRBJ1-5, with a weak D call TRBD1 (6 bases). Germline V lookup: CDR1 MNHEY, CDR2 SVGAGI. This CDR3 is built from 16 residues. V was cut by 4 bases and J by 4 bases, with 17 bases left in between. The CDR3 nucleotides read TGTGCCAGCAGTTCCAACAGGGTTTTAGGGAATCAGCCCCAGCATTTT. It is translated as CASSSNRVLGNQPQHF.

This clonotype was recorded at least ten times. The chain couples TRBV20-1 to TRBJ2-5, with 7 bases lining up with TRBD1. The V segment lost 0 bases and the J segment 9 bases; nucleotides outside the gene matches: 22. The CDR3 spans 18 residues. The germline gives CDR1 DFQATT, CDR2 SNEGSKA (reference sequence). DNA for the CDR3: TGCAGTGCTAGAGACCAAAATCAGGGGATGGGGTTCCAGGGGGCCCAGTACTTC. It translates to CSARDQNQGMGFQGAQYF.

This clonotype has a count of ten or more. The V gene is TRBV5-4, the J gene TRBJ1-2, with TRBD1 as a possible D gene (6 bases). Trimming stripped 4 bases from V and 4 bases from J, with 17 bases between. This CDR3 has 15 amino acids. Germline CDR1 is SGHNT and CDR2 is YYREEE (reference sequence). The CDR3 bases are TGTGCCAGCAGCCCGAGAAGACAGGAGCTCTATGGCTACACCTTC. Protein product: CASSPRRQELYGYTF.

This clonotype appeared many times. The chain couples TRBV6-2 or TRBV6-3 to TRBJ2-3; D may be TRBD2 (6 bases). Trimming removed 6 bases from V and 0 bases from J, with 16 bases in between. CDR1 and CDR2 (germline): MNHEY, SVGEGT. The CDR3 sequence is 16 residues long. DNA of the CDR3: TGTGCCAGCAGCCTCGCCGGGACTTCTAGCACAGATACGCAGTATTTT. Translating gives CASSLAGTSSTDTQYF.

This clonotype was seen only a few times. The gene calls are TRBV2 and TRBJ2-7, with D possibly matching TRBD2 (6 bases). Germline V gene lookup returns CDR1 SNHLY and CDR2 FYNNEI. The CDR3 loop spans 14 amino acids. The germline V and J ends were trimmed by 8 bases and 3 bases, with 17 bases remaining between them. The CDR3 DNA follows: TGTGCCAGCGCCGGGACTCTAGGAGGCTACGAGCAGTACTTC. It translates to CASAGTLGGYEQYF. The full variable domain, its missing parts supplied by reference TRBV2 and TRBJ2-7, is EPEVTQTPSHQVTQMGQEVILRCVPISNHLYFYWYRQILGQKVEFLVSFYNNEISEKSEIFDDQFSVERPDGSNFTLKIRSTKLEDSAMYFCASAGTLGGYEQYFGPGTRLTVT.

This clonotype was observed many times. The chain combines TRBV7-9 with TRBJ1-2; D is unresolved. The germline CDR1 and CDR2 sequences are SEHNR and FQNEAQ (reference sequence). This CDR3 contains 13 residues. The V and J ends lost 3 bases and 8 bases respectively, with 13 bases between them. CDR3 protein: CASSFAGDRGYTF. As DNA, the CDR3 is TGTGCCAGCAGCTTTGCCGGGGATCGGGGCTACACCTTC.

Details on this clonotype: Here the CDR3 omits its conserved ending phenylalanine or tryptophan, so a read error is the likely source. The DNA is omitted, as the CDR3 cannot be located on it reliably, and the CDR3 follows TCRdb's listing. This sequence joins TRBV7-3 and TRBJ2-1; the table names TRBD2, a call not compared with the DNA. The CDR3 adds up to 14 amino acids, both ends counted. Germline loops: CDR1 SGHTA, CDR2 FQGTGA. CDR3 loop: CASSSSEAGGQRFL.

This clonotype occurred a few times. The chain couples TRBV21-1 to TRBJ2-7; TRBD2 is the table's D call and was not checked against the DNA. TRBV21-1 is recorded as a pseudogene. The CDR3 contains 15 residues. This CDR3 is CASSLRTNSSYEQYF. The CDR3 nucleotides are TGTGCCAGCAGCCTACGGACTAATAGCTCCTACGAGCAGTACTTC.

CDR3 sequence: CSATISTYEQYF. CDR3 sequence (DNA): TGCAGTGCAACAATATCCACCTACGAGCAGTACTTC. The V call is TRBV20-1, the J call TRBJ2-7; no reliable D call. Trimming removed 6 bases at V and 2 bases at J, with 11 bases between. The CDR3 is 12 amino acids. Germline CDR1 DFQATT, CDR2 SNEGSKA (reference sequence).

This clonotype was counted ten times or more. The CDR3 here is CASSPGGLAGNTGELFF. The DNA for the CDR3 is TGTGCCAGCAGTCCTGGCGGACTAGCGGGGAACACCGGGGAGCTGTTTTTT. The chain is built from TRBV28 and TRBJ2-2; the match to TRBD2 covers 11 bases. Germline CDR1 MDHEN, CDR2 SYDVKM. V gave up 5 bases and J gave up 1 base; unmatched junction bases: 6. This CDR3 is built from 17 residues.

This clonotype was seen a few times. CDR3 protein: CASTEGVTGRYF. CDR3 nucleotide sequence: TGTGCCAGCACCGAGGGGGTTACCGGTCGGTACTTC. The rearrangement joins TRBV6-1 to TRBJ2-7; a weak D match, TRBD1 (6 bases). The germline gives CDR1 MNHNS, CDR2 SASEGT. The CDR3 is 12 residues long. V was trimmed by 7 bases and J by 12 bases, leaving 19 bases between them.

In this sample, this clonotype turned up many times. J is TRBJ1-1 and V is TRBV18; the D is unclear. CDR3 length: 15 residues. Germline V gene lookup returns CDR1 KGHSH and CDR2 LQKENI. Trimming shortened V by 5 bases and J by 1 base, and 14 bases separated the two germline ends. The CDR3: CASSRSDPSNTEAFF. CDR3 bases: TGTGCCAGCTCAAGGTCGGACCCTTCGAACACTGAAGCTTTCTTT.

This clonotype was detected ten times or more. V gene TRBV20-1 combines with J gene TRBJ1-1; D remains unclear. Germline V gene sequence: CDR1 DFQATT, CDR2 SNEGSKA (reference sequence). CDR3 length: 13 amino acids. V shed 5 bases and J shed 12 bases, with 22 bases lying between them. DNA of the CDR3: TGCAGTGCTTCTTCGGGTGAAGCTGGGAGATCTTTCTTT. It is translated as CSASSGEAGRSFF.

This clonotype was counted at least ten times. This chain joins TRBV7-9 and TRBJ1-1, with TRBD1 matching 8 bases. The CDR3 consists of 14 residues. CDR1 is SEHNR and CDR2 is FQNEAQ in the germline V gene (reference sequence). V trimming: 8 bases; J trimming: 10 bases; junction bases outside the gene matches: 15. The CDR3 sequence: CASSHIRTGSGAFF. The CDR3 nucleotides are TGTGCCAGCTCTCACATTCGGACAGGGTCAGGAGCTTTCTTT.

This clonotype was recorded many times. The gene calls are TRBV5-1 and TRBJ2-7, with TRBD2 matching over 9 bases. After removal of 0 bases from V and 2 bases from J, the junction contained 9 bases not matched to a gene. In germline, CDR1 is SGHRS, CDR2 YFSETQ. The CDR3 has 17 residues. The DNA for the CDR3 is TGCGCCAGCAGCTTGGCCGCCGGTAGCGGGAGAGCCTACGAGCAGTACTTC. Amino acid sequence: CASSLAAGSGRAYEQYF. Supplemented by reference TRBV5-1 and TRBJ2-7, the full variable domain reads KAGVTQTPRYLIKTRGQQVTLSCSPISGHRSVSWYQQTPGQGLQFLFEYFSETQRNKGNFPGRFSGRQFSNSRSEMNVSTLELGDSALYLCASSLAAGSGRAYEQYFGPGTRLTVT.

This clonotype was seen repeatedly, ten times or more. The rearrangement joins TRBV9 to TRBJ2-7; 7 bases align to TRBD1. The germline CDR1 and CDR2 sequences are SGDLS and YYNGEE. V dropped 0 bases and J dropped 3; count of bases not matched to a gene: 6. The CDR3 is made up of 15 amino acids. The CDR3 sequence is CASSVGQGAHYEQYF. The CDR3 nucleotides are TGTGCCAGCAGCGTAGGACAGGGTGCCCACTACGAGCAGTACTTC.

There are many counts of this clonotype. The rearrangement links TRBV9 to TRBJ1-3, with D possibly TRBD1 on 5 matching bases. Trimming removed 3 bases at V and 3 bases at J, with 10 bases between. Germline CDR1 and CDR2: SGDLS and YYNGEE. The CDR3 runs to 14 residues. For the CDR3, the DNA is TGTGCCAGCAGCGCCGGGACTATTGGAAACACCATATATTTT. Protein sequence: CASSAGTIGNTIYF. Full variable domain (rest looked up from reference TRBV9 and TRBJ1-3): DSGVTQTPKHLITATGQRVTLRCSPRSGDLSVYWYQQSLDQGLQFLIQYYNGEERAKGNILERFSAQQFPDLHSELNLSSLELGDSALYFCASSAGTIGNTIYFGEGSWLTVV.

This clonotype occurred a few times. The chain recombines TRBV18 with TRBJ1-1; D gene unclear. V lost 4 bases and J 1 base, leaving 7 bases between the germline ends. This CDR3 has 13 amino acids. Germline lookup yields CDR1 KGHSH and CDR2 LQKENI. The CDR3 spells CASSRQPNTEAFF. As DNA, the CDR3 is TGTGCCAGCTCACGGCAGCCGAACACTGAAGCTTTCTTT.

The table lists this clonotype with many counts. The rearrangement joins TRBV28 to TRBJ1-1, with 8 bases lining up with TRBD1. With 7 bases clipped from V and 5 bases from J, the junction kept 6 bases outside the gene matches. The CDR3 length is 13 residues. The germline CDR1 and CDR2 sequences are MDHEN and SYDVKM. The CDR3 here is CASNRQGMTEAFF. CDR3 nucleotide sequence: TGTGCCAGCAATCGACAGGGGATGACTGAAGCTTTCTTT. The complete variable domain, with remaining parts taken from reference TRBV28 and TRBJ1-1, reads DVKVTQSSRYLVKRTGEKVFLECVQDMDHENMFWYRQDPGLGLRLIYFSYDVKMKEKGDIPEGYSVSREKKERFSLILESASTNQTSMYLCASNRQGMTEAFFGQGTRLTVV.

There are many counts of this clonotype. The chain has TRBV5-1 and TRBJ1-1; D call uncertain. Germline values: CDR1 SGHRS, CDR2 YFSETQ. The CDR3 totals 14 residues. V shed 0 bases and J shed 3 bases, with 9 bases lying between them. For the CDR3, the DNA is TGCGCCAGCAGCTTGGTCACGGCGGACACTGAAGCTTTCTTT. Protein sequence: CASSLVTADTEAFF.

This clonotype has ten or more counts. This sequence joins TRBV5-1 and TRBJ1-1; 7 positions match TRBD1. This CDR3 has 12 residues. Germline CDR1 SGHRS, CDR2 YFSETQ. The V gene end was trimmed by 1 base and the J gene end by 7 bases; junction bases not matched to a gene: 1. CDR3 sequence reads: CASSLQGVEAFF. The CDR3 DNA follows: TGCGCCAGCAGCTTGCAGGGGGTTGAAGCTTTCTTT.

This clonotype occurred a few times. The chain couples TRBV29-1 to TRBJ1-1; no reliable D call. The germline gives CDR1 SQVTM, CDR2 ANQGSEA. The CDR3 sequence is 13 residues long. Between the trimmed V and J ends, which lost 6 bases and 5 bases, there was a span of 16 bases. The CDR3 bases are TGCAGCGTAGAGACCGCCGGTGGGACTGAAGCTTTCTTT. It codes for CSVETAGGTEAFF.

This clonotype was recorded many times. The chain carries TRBV6-1 and TRBJ1-5, with D hard to call. Germline-derived CDR1 and CDR2 are MNHNS and SASEGT. With 5 bases removed from V and 2 bases from J, the gap between germline ends came to 16 bases. This CDR3 spans 16 amino acids. CDR3 region: CASSRGEGSGNQPQHF. The CDR3 DNA is TGTGCCAGCAGTCGCGGCGAAGGGAGCGGCAATCAGCCCCAGCATTTT.

This clonotype was counted ten times or more. A junction boundary mismatches the germline segment, possibly from a read error. The chain has TRBV2 and TRBJ1-5, with D maybe TRBD1 (5 bases). This CDR3 is 13 amino acids long. Looked up from germline, CDR1 is SNHLY and CDR2 is FYNNEI. As DNA, the CDR3 is TGTGCCAGCGGGGACGGTAGCTATCAGCCCCAGCATTTT. Its protein product is CASGDGSYQPQHF.

This clonotype showed up many times. At one end, the junction sequence differs from germline, possibly due to a read error. DNA for the CDR3: TGTGCCAGCTCCTCCGGGACAGGGGGCGTGCAGGTCTTTTTT. Translating it yields CASSSGTGGVQVFF. The J gene is TRBJ1-1, the V gene TRBV18; 12 nucleotides align to TRBD1. This CDR3 has 14 residues. Germline-derived CDR1 and CDR2 are KGHSH and LQKENI.

This clonotype was picked up many times. This CDR3 is CASSPAGFEDNEQFF. CDR3 nucleotides: TGTGCCAGTAGCCCCGCGGGGTTTGAGGACAATGAGCAGTTCTTC. The rearrangement links TRBV19 to TRBJ2-1, with D possibly TRBD2 on 6 matching bases. The CDR3 sequence is 15 residues long. V lost 6 bases and J 5 bases, leaving 17 bases between the germline ends. Looked up from germline, CDR1 is LNHDA and CDR2 is SQIVND (reference sequence).

This clonotype was counted a few times. V and J are TRBV20-1 and TRBJ2-7; the D gene is possibly TRBD2 (6 bases). V was shortened by 6 bases and J by 6 bases, with 21 bases between the two germline ends. The CDR3 covers 14 residues. Germline CDR1 and CDR2: DFQATT and SNEGSKA (reference sequence). For the CDR3, the DNA is TGCAGTGCACCATTGCGGGCGGGGTCGGGCGAGCAGTACTTC. Protein sequence: CSAPLRAGSGEQYF.

This clonotype was detected ten times or more. A junction boundary mismatches the germline segment, possibly from a read error. This chain uses TRBV7-7 with TRBJ2-1; D is undetermined. The CDR3 sequence is 13 residues long. Germline V gives CDR1 SSHAT, CDR2 FNYEAQ (reference sequence). The CDR3 DNA is TGTGCTAGCAGCCGGTTGACGACCGGGGAGCAGTTCTTC. Translation: CASSRLTTGEQFF.